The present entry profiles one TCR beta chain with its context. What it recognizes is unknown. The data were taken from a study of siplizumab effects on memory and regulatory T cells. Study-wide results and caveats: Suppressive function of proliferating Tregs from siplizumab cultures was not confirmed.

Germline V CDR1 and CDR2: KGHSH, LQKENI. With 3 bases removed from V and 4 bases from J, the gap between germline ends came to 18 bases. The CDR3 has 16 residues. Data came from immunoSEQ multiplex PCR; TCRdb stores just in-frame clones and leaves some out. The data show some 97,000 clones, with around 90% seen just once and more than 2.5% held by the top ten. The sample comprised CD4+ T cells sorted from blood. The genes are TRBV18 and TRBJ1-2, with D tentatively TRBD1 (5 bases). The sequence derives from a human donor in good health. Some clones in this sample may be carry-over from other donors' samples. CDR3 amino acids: CASSPGRATIPYGYTF. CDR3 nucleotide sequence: TGTGCCAGCTCACCTGGCAGGGCCACGATCCCCTATGGCTACACCTTC.